The T cell receptor (beta chain) under discussion was sequenced for a study of CD8 T cells in Susac syndrome. Study results and caveats: Clonal expansion was present among Susac CD8+ cells. This expansion reached its peak in TEMRA cells and in active patients.

The authors reverse transcribed roughly 0.5 to 1 ug RNA with random hexamers. MiXCR, applied by TCRdb to the immunoSEQ multiplex PCR reads, yields one record per CDR3 protein. The sample yields some 130,000 distinct CDR3 sequences, approximately 95% seen once. Patients having Susac syndrome satisfied recently defined diagnostic criteria for definite or probable disease. The length of the CDR3 is 13 residues. V lost 3 bases and J lost 7, with 13 bases in between. A note on this clonotype: The antigen is unknown.

Source material: CD8+ T cells from PBMCs. The chain combines TRBV12-3 or TRBV12-4 with TRBJ2-7; D not resolved. The clonotype comes from a human donor with Susac syndrome. The CDR3 here is CASSFGRDSEQYF. The CDR3 DNA is TGTGCCAGCAGTTTTGGCAGAGACTCGGAGCAGTACTTC.